The clone carrying this T cell receptor (beta chain) counts as large (0.1 to 1%) by frequency. Sequenced patients had Stevens-Johnson syndrome or toxic epidermal necrolysis caused by carbamazepine. The source of the sample is a study of T cells in severe cutaneous drug reactions. Libraries were made by iRepertoire multiplex PCR with TCR subtype-specific primers for bulk and single-cell sequencing. TCRdb reprocessed the multiplex PCR reads and stores each CDR3 protein as one record, lacking DNA. The sample has about 5,500 distinct CDR3 sequences, and its top ten clones hold 15%. Germline lookup yields CDR1 MNHEY and CDR2 SMNVEV (reference sequence). The CDR3 is 14 amino acids.

Sequencing was done on a sample of PBMCs. The gene calls are TRBV27 and TRBJ2-7; TCRdb's D call of TRBD2 is untestable without DNA. This TCR was sampled from a human donor with a severe cutaneous adverse drug reaction. CDR3 protein: CASSLAGYTYEQYF.